This TCR beta chain comes out of a study of blood T cell repertoires in COVID-19. Source study methods: Researchers report that nucleated cell counts were estimated from reference gene primer amplification. Some clones are missing from TCRdb's copy, which holds only in-frame ones; the method was immunoSEQ multiplex PCR. V and J calls plus clone size are reproduced from that table; the DNA served to infer D and trimming. Here the sample spans over 150,000 clones, roughly 80% being singletons. This CDR3 spans 15 amino acids. Germline CDR1 reads SGHNT; CDR2 reads YYREEE (reference sequence). V was pared by 3 bases and J by 0 bases, with 11 bases between.

V usage is TRBV5-4 and J usage is TRBJ2-3; perhaps TRBD1 as D (6 bases). The specimen sequenced was PBMCs or T cells enriched from blood (not recorded which). The receptor was isolated from a woman aged 45-65 years who had recovered from COVID-19. CDR3 protein: CASSSGQTSTDTQYF. The CDR3 DNA sequence: TGTGCCAGCAGCTCCGGACAGACTAGCACAGATACGCAGTATTTT.